This is a list of T cell receptor beta chains from one sample in a study of control samples from healthy donors and cancer patients. Clones were sequenced by immunoSEQ multiplex PCR, and TCRdb holds only the in-frame ones, with some missing. The table includes 160,000 or so clones, around nine tenths detected once. Sequenced sample: blood. Every receptor here comes from a woman aged 25-40 years in good health. CDR3s include the opening cysteine and the closing phenylalanine or tryptophan. Clone size is stated in some rows and not others, as once, few, many or a class when expanded.

cdr3_aa clone_size v_call
CASTPDTGANSPLHF once TRBV25-1
CASSLSEKLFF - TRBV28
CASRNRIWGAFF - TRBV6-6
CASSKQGAGETQYF - TRBV11-2
CASSPSGDQPQHF - TRBV5-1
CASGPGQAFTDTQYF once TRBV12-5
CASIGTRQAFF - TRBV12-3/TRBV12-4
CASSRSVNTEAFF once TRBV19
CASSPQGAGNTIYF - TRBV5-1
CASSISGLDQPQHF - TRBV19
CASSLMPRTWDSNGDEQFF once TRBV7-3
CASRVARRGTDTQYF - TRBV6-5
CASTKNTEAFF - TRBV19
CASSTRTGTNEQFF - TRBV27
CASSLTGYEQYF - TRBV11-2
CASSLRGLAGEAGELFF - TRBV5-1
CATSDSRISGRVSYNEQFF once TRBV24-1
CASSLEGQGATYEQFF - TRBV28
CASSLDAGGSYNEQFF - TRBV5-6
CAWNRGGVEKLFF - TRBV30
CASSWRGTGESSYNSPLHF - TRBV5-6
CASSQTGSVGYQPQHF - TRBV4-2
CASSIYRSGNTIYF - TRBV19
CASTLGREGGNEQFF - TRBV6-5
CASRPTGGPGNTIYF - TRBV6-2/TRBV6-3
CASSLTDRGETQYF - TRBV28
CASSLSPGETQYF - TRBV7-2
CASSEVGGPYNSPLHF - TRBV6-1
CASRVGRTNSPLHF - TRBV28
CASSYSDSYNSPLHF few TRBV27
CASSLPSGLAGGKKQETQYF once TRBV2
CASSRDPGYTEAFF - TRBV18
CASKQDRAVNQPQHF once TRBV19
CASSLAGTGVGYGYTF - TRBV4-3
CSAREADTQYF - TRBV20-1
CASSLDAGGNTEAFF once TRBV11-2
CSVEDPGVGYGYTF - TRBV29-1
CASSPRTGTGNTIYF - TRBV3-1/TRBV3-2
CASSLSGEQFF - TRBV5-8
CSASGVAASGELFF - TRBV20-1
CASSTALWGTEAFF - TRBV19
CASSPTGTGYYEQYF - TRBV27